This T cell receptor beta chain originates from a study of blood T cell repertoires in COVID-19. The overall study: Donors in the United States, Italy and Spain gave samples during acute or convalescent COVID-19. Sources were T cells, B-cell-depleted T cells, or PBMCs; the material itself was cDNA or gDNA.

Individuals aged 18 to 89 years were recruited from approximately 24 US areas. Allocation to cohorts depended on clinical history reported by the participants. This table comes from immunoSEQ multiplex PCR, and its TCRdb copy is limited to in-frame clones, with some not included. The sample comprises approximately 220,000 clones, roughly nine tenths of which are singletons, and 4% rests with the top ten. Trimming shortened V by 2 bases and J by 4 bases, and 6 bases separated the two germline ends. The CDR3 totals 13 residues. The germline CDR1 and CDR2 sequences are KGHSH and LQKENI. This receptor was obtained from a woman in her twenties or thirties with acute COVID-19. Specimen: PBMCs or T cells enriched from blood (not recorded which). The rearrangement uses TRBV18 and TRBJ1-3; no clear D. The CDR3: CASSPNQGNTIYF. The DNA for the CDR3 is TGTGCCAGCTCACCAAATCAGGGAAACACCATATATTTT.